This entry describes one T cell receptor beta chain. The sample is drawn from a study of blood T cells in healthy people across ages. Whole-study context: Per two T cells, template switching captured roughly one barcoded beta molecule.

Combining a sample-barcoded 5' primer with a J-beta primer mix, a second PCR ran for roughly 7 to 11 cycles. One entry per CDR3 protein, called by TCRdb with MiXCR from the 5' RACE reads. This table holds roughly 1,500,000 distinct CDR3 sequences, roughly 45% found once. This CDR3 comprises 12 residues. Per the germline V gene, CDR1 is MDHEN and CDR2 is SYDVKM. Trimming stripped 8 bases from V and 4 bases from J, with 8 bases between. This rearrangement joins TRBV28 to TRBJ1-4; D remains ambiguous. This TCR was recovered from a woman younger than 35 in good health. Sequencing input: blood. The CDR3 bases are TGTGCCAGCTTGACGGTTAATGAAAAACTGTTTTTT. It codes for CASLTVNEKLFF.